This T cell receptor beta chain was found in a study of identical twins. General study findings and limits: The presence of invariant MAIT and iNKT cells could partly confound analyses of zero-insertion sequences.

This clonotype was detected many times. Its antigen remains unknown. Via MiXCR, TCRdb re-called the 5' RACE reads, giving one row per CDR3 protein. This table holds nearly 650,000 distinct CDR3 sequences, about 7% found once. The CDR3 loop spans 16 amino acids. CDR1 and CDR2 from the germline V gene are MNHEY and SVGEGT. The V segment lost 6 bases and the J segment 4 bases; nucleotides outside the gene matches: 7. These data also formed part of another study, on yellow fever vaccine responses in identical twins.

The origin of this receptor is a woman aged 18-29 years in good health. The sequencing sample was made of PBMCs. The chain links TRBV6-2 or TRBV6-3 to TRBJ2-1, with 12 bases identical to TRBD2. The CDR3 region has the DNA TGTGCCAGCAGAACCCTGACTAGCGGGAGTTACAATGAGCAGTTCTTC. This codes for CASRTLTSGSYNEQFF.